This T cell receptor (beta chain) was obtained from a study of graft-versus-host responses after intestinal transplantation. Notes on the study in general: Allografts of one patient group, those with graft-donor T cell macrochimerism, had high graft-versus-host to host-versus-graft clonal ratios.

As regards this clone: Its target is unknown.

Some clones are missing from TCRdb's copy, which holds only in-frame ones; the method was immunoSEQ multiplex PCR. The sample holds tens of thousands of clones, 90% seen once. The receptor comes from a human donor who was the organ donor for an intestinal transplant. The sequencing here drew on unstimulated CD8+ T cells sorted from spleen or lymph node cells, taken before transplant.

CDR3 bases: TGTGCCAGCAGCTTAGCGGACTACAATGAGCAGTTCTTC. Protein sequence: CASSLADYNEQFF. This chain uses TRBV7-3 with TRBJ2-1; no clear D. There are 13 residues in the CDR3. Germline loops: CDR1 SGHTA, CDR2 FQGTGA. The germline V and J ends were trimmed by 2 bases and 3 bases, with 5 bases remaining between them.